The 2 T cell receptor beta chains presented below share a single source sample, sequenced in a study of CDR3 diversity in severe acne. Each CDR3 protein is one row after TCRdb ran MiXCR on the PCR reads. The sample holds 90,000 or so distinct CDR3 sequences, approximately 52% seen once. The sample comprised blood. The receptors were gathered from a male donor in good health, serving as a control.

The rearrangement links TRBV10-1 to TRBJ2-1, with 7 positions matching TRBD2. The J segment lost 0 bases and the V segment lost 4 bases, leaving 3 bases of the junction unmatched. Germline-derived CDR1 and CDR2 are WNHNN and SYGVQD (reference sequence). The CDR3 covers 15 residues. Here the CDR3 DNA reads TGCGCCAGCAGTGTGGGCGGGAGCTCCTACAATGAGCAGTTCTTC. This gives the protein CASSVGGSSYNEQFF.

V is TRBV29-1 and J is TRBJ2-3; 9 bases are shared with TRBD1. Germline V lookup: CDR1 SQVTM, CDR2 ANQGSEA. The CDR3 loop spans 13 amino acids. With V trimmed by 7 bases and J by 2 bases, 4 bases remained unmatched. The CDR3: CSAGTGLTDTQYF. DNA of the CDR3: TGCAGCGCCGGGACAGGGCTCACAGATACGCAGTATTTT.